One and the same sample provided the 17 T cell receptor beta chains below, sequenced in a study of cytomegalovirus exposure and HLA in healthy donors. The primer mix had 60 Vbeta and 13 Jbeta primers. TCRdb keeps only in-frame clones here, not all; method: immunoSEQ multiplex PCR. The repertoire holds approximately 92,000 clones, with 70% to 80% as singletons. Sequenced material: PBMCs. The receptors here all came from a man between 60 and 75 years old in good health and CMV-seronegative.

The chain is built from TRBV15 and TRBJ1-1, with D unclear. The CDR3 is made up of 15 amino acids. Germline V gene data show CDR1 as LNHNV and CDR2 as YYDKDF (reference sequence). V was clipped by 3 bases and J by 5 bases, with 16 bases between them. CDR3 protein: CATSRDSAGGTEAFF. CDR3 nucleotides: TGTGCCACCAGCAGGGATAGCGCAGGCGGGACTGAAGCTTTCTTT.

The CDR3 region has the DNA TGTGCCAGCAGACCGGGGGGGGCTAATGAAAAACTGTTTTTT. This encodes CASRPGGANEKLFF. The rearrangement uses TRBV7-9 and TRBJ1-4, with D maybe TRBD1 (5 bases). This CDR3 has 14 amino acids. Trimming removed 6 bases from V and 3 bases from J, with 11 bases in between. Germline CDR1 SEHNR, CDR2 FQNEAQ (reference sequence).

V gene TRBV5-1 combines with J gene TRBJ2-7; 10 nucleotides match TRBD1. The length of the CDR3 is 17 residues. J gave up 0 bases and V 0 bases, and 6 bases lay outside the gene matches. Per the germline V gene, CDR1 is SGHRS and CDR2 is YFSETQ. The CDR3 DNA reads as TGCGCCAGCAGCTTGGATCCGGGACAGGGGCCCTCCTACGAGCAGTACTTC. Its protein product is CASSLDPGQGPSYEQYF.

The V call is TRBV27, the J call TRBJ2-7, with a possible D match to TRBD2 (7 bases). In germline, CDR1 is MNHEY, CDR2 SMNVEV (reference sequence). Trimming took 5 bases from V and 3 from J, leaving 20 bases between them. The CDR3 length is 16 residues. The CDR3 sequence: CASSPSLGGAIYEQYF. For the CDR3, the DNA is TGTGCCAGCAGTCCGTCCTTGGGGGGGGCGATCTACGAGCAGTACTTC.

The chain employs TRBV9 and TRBJ1-1, with a weak D call TRBD1 (6 bases). The V end was cut by 5 bases, the J end by 4 bases, with 12 bases between. Germline values: CDR1 SGDLS, CDR2 YYNGEE. This CDR3 is 13 amino acids long. The DNA of the CDR3 is TGTGCCAGCAGTCCGGTAGGGGGCACTGAAGCTTTCTTT. Translating gives CASSPVGGTEAFF.

The chain recombines TRBV30 with TRBJ2-6; TRBD2 aligns across 7 bases. With 3 bases clipped from V and 1 base from J, the junction kept 0 bases outside the gene matches. Per the germline V gene, CDR1 is GTSNPN and CDR2 is SVGIG (reference sequence). This CDR3 has 14 residues. DNA for the CDR3: TGTGCCTGGAGGGGGGGGTCTGGGGCCAACGTCCTGACTTTC. It specifies CAWRGGSGANVLTF.

V gene TRBV15 combines with J gene TRBJ2-7; D might be TRBD2 (6 bases). The CDR3 is made up of 13 amino acids. With 0 bases removed from V and 5 bases from J, the gap between germline ends came to 8 bases. From germline, CDR1 is LNHNV and CDR2 YYDKDF (reference sequence). CDR3 nucleotides: TGTGCCACCAGCAGAGACCGGAGGGACGAGCAGTACTTC. It codes for CATSRDRRDEQYF. Using reference TRBV15 and TRBJ2-7 for the parts outside the CDR3, the full variable domain is DAMVIQNPRYQVTQFGKPVTLSCSQTLNHNVMYWYQQKSSQAPKLLFHYYDKDFNNEADTPDNFQSRRPNTSFCFLDIRSPGLGDTAMYLCATSRDRRDEQYFGPGTRLTVT.

This clone was detected once. The chain carries TRBV7-9 and TRBJ2-3; 8 bases agree with TRBD1. V lost 9 bases to trimming and J lost 4 bases; unmatched junction nucleotides: 6. The CDR3 length is 13 residues. Looked up from germline, CDR1 is SEHNR and CDR2 is FQNEAQ (reference sequence). This CDR3 is CARPDRVSDTQYF. CDR3 DNA sequence: TGTGCCAGACCGGACAGGGTGTCAGATACGCAGTATTTT.

The chain joins TRBV4-1 to TRBJ1-4, with D hard to call. CDR1 is MGHRA, CDR2 YSYEKL, per germline. The V end lost 2 bases, the J end lost 7 bases, and 11 bases lay between the germline ends. CDR3 length equals 14 residues. CDR3 nucleotide sequence: TGCGCCAGCAGCCAATTTGGACTTGGTGAAAAACTGTTTTTT. Translating gives CASSQFGLGEKLFF.

The sample holds a few counts of this clone. The chain links TRBV19 to TRBJ1-5; TRBD1 matches 11 bases. This CDR3 has 15 residues. After removal of 5 bases from V and 6 bases from J, the junction contained 6 bases not matched to a gene. Germline CDR1 LNHDA, CDR2 SQIVND (reference sequence). CDR3 sequence (DNA): TGTGCCAGTAGTCCGAGGACAGGGGGCAGTCAGCCCCAGCATTTT. Translated, it gives CASSPRTGGSQPQHF.

The DNA of the CDR3 is TGCAGCGTTGAAGCAGATTCCTACGAGCAGTACTTC. Protein product: CSVEADSYEQYF. The chain carries TRBV29-1 and TRBJ2-7; D call uncertain. CDR3 size: 12 residues. CDR1 and CDR2 from the germline V gene are SQVTM and ANQGSEA. Trimming took off 1 base at V and 1 base at J, with 5 bases between the two ends.

The chain combines TRBV7-9 with TRBJ2-5; 14 bases fit TRBD2. CDR1 is SEHNR, CDR2 FQNEAQ, per germline (reference sequence). Trimming at V came to 5 bases and at J to 5 bases, leaving 7 bases not matched to a gene. The CDR3 runs to 16 residues. The CDR3 sequence is CASSAGTSGSWETQYF. CDR3 sequence (DNA): TGTGCCAGCAGCGCGGGGACTAGCGGGAGCTGGGAGACCCAGTACTTC.

The chain recombines TRBV6-5 with TRBJ1-2, with no clear D. The CDR3 is made up of 13 amino acids. CDR1 is MNHEY and CDR2 is SVGAGI in the germline V gene. Trimming pared 5 bases from V and 2 bases from J, leaving 9 bases between. This CDR3 is CASSVTGNYGYTF. CDR3 in DNA: TGTGCCAGCAGTGTTACGGGGAACTATGGCTACACCTTC.

This chain uses TRBV19 with TRBJ1-2, with D hard to call. V lost 10 bases to trimming and J lost 0 bases, with 15 bases between them. Germline CDR1 reads LNHDA; CDR2 reads SQIVND (reference sequence). CDR3 size: 14 residues. In DNA, the CDR3 is TGTGCCACCCTAGCACCGAACACTAACTATGGCTACACCTTC. Its protein product is CATLAPNTNYGYTF.

The chain couples TRBV5-6 to TRBJ2-5; 8 bases agree with TRBD1. This CDR3 has 17 amino acids. Germline assignment: CDR1 SGHDT and CDR2 YYEEEE. V shed 4 bases and J 5 bases; nucleotides not matched to a gene: 16. The CDR3 sequence: CASSPSIDRGWGETQYF. CDR3 DNA: TGTGCCAGCAGCCCGTCAATAGACAGGGGTTGGGGGGAGACCCAGTACTTC.

The V call is TRBV4-3, the J call TRBJ1-2; possible D gene TRBD1, 5 bases. V lost 1 base and J 4 bases, leaving 13 bases between the germline ends. The CDR3 sequence is 15 residues long. Germline assignment: CDR1 LGHNA and CDR2 YSLEER. For the CDR3, the DNA is TGCGCCAGCAGCCAAGCACCGGGGACTAGCTATGGCTACACCTTC. It specifies CASSQAPGTSYGYTF.

The chain couples TRBV25-1 to TRBJ1-5; D may be TRBD1 (5 bases). Looked up from germline, CDR1 is MGHDK and CDR2 is SYGVNS. V gave up 4 bases and J gave up 1 base, with 11 bases separating them. The CDR3 length is 15 residues. DNA for the CDR3: TGTGCCAGCAGTGGATTGGGGGGGAGCAATCAGCCCCAGCATTTT. Its translation is CASSGLGGSNQPQHF. The whole variable domain, remainder taken from reference TRBV25-1 and TRBJ1-5, is EADIYQTPRYLVIGTGKKITLECSQTMGHDKMYWYQQDPGMELHLIHYSYGVNSTEKGDLSSESTVSRIRTEHFPLTLESARPSHTSQYLCASSGLGGSNQPQHFGDGTRLSIL.